This TCR beta chain was sequenced in a study of Graves' ophthalmopathy and Graves' hyperthyroidism. This CDR3 is built from 15 residues. V was shortened by 5 bases and J by 5 bases, with 18 bases between the two germline ends. This clonotype was found many times. It was on clinical symptoms, serum thyroxine, TRAb, thyroid ultrasound and orbital computed tomography that diagnosis relied. The PBMCs had their origin in more than 9.5 ml of fresh peripheral blood. Using RNA transcripts, the TCR beta CDR3 regions were amplified. First-round RT-PCR relied on HTBI primers, and a second-round multiplex PCR came next. TCRdb used MiXCR to reprocess the multiplex PCR reads, holding one entry per CDR3 protein. The sample shows under 200,000 distinct CDR3 sequences, over 35% of them seen only once.

The sample consisted of peripheral blood. The chain employs TRBV12-3 or TRBV12-4 and TRBJ2-5; possibly TRBD1 or TRBD2 for D (7 bases each). The source is a woman aged 40 to 50 with Graves' ophthalmopathy. The CDR3 sequence is CASSRQTGRVETQYF. In nucleotides, the CDR3 is TGTGCCAGCAGTCGTCAGACAGGGAGGGTGGAGACCCAGTACTTC.